This T cell receptor beta chain derives from a study of CD8 T cells in ankylosing spondylitis. Findings and caveats of the study: Reportedly, significant enrichment of disease-linked clones occurred in matched ankylosing spondylitis synovial fluid. It appeared that ankylosing spondylitis blood was characterized by a TCR beta motif of several highly homologous variants.

By quantitative 5'-RACE with molecular barcodes, the TCR beta libraries were made. Using its own MiXCR run on the 5' RACE reads, TCRdb lists one record per CDR3 protein. Found here are about 540,000 distinct CDR3 sequences, more than 9.5% of them singletons; the top ten hold under 7.5%. The CDR3 is 15 residues long. The germline gives CDR1 KGHSH, CDR2 LQKENI. V lost 6 bases and J 2 bases, leaving 14 bases between the germline ends. In regard to this clonotype: Its antigen is still unknown.

Input material: blood, either unsorted or a sorted T cell fraction (not recorded which). V usage is TRBV18 and J usage is TRBJ1-3; D uncertain. This sequence originates from a male donor with ankylosing spondylitis. The DNA of the CDR3 is TGTGCCAGCTCCATCAAGGCCGGGACTGGAAACACCATATATTTT. Its translation is CASSIKAGTGNTIYF.